Sequencing of this T cell receptor beta chain was carried out in a study of T-cell memory formation after mild COVID-19. The V gene lost 1 base and the J gene lost 3 bases, with 7 bases spanning the gap. Germline V lookup: CDR1 SGHDT, CDR2 YYEEEE. This CDR3 region has 13 residues. TCRdb reanalysed the 5' RACE reads using MiXCR and keeps one entry per CDR3 protein. Of 300,000 to 400,000 distinct CDR3 sequences in the sample, 28% were seen once. The sequencing sample was made of PBMCs or a T cell subset sorted from them (not recorded which). The rearrangement joins TRBV5-6 to TRBJ2-5; no clear D. This sequence was found in an adult woman who had mild COVID-19 (a few samples of this study predate the infection). Cell type and time point are not known. The CDR3 region is CASSLLLEETQYF. CDR3 sequence (DNA): TGTGCCAGCAGCTTGTTACTCGAAGAGACCCAGTACTTC.